Presented here are 16 T cell receptor beta chains from one specimen sequenced in a study of OX40 agonist ivuxolimab in advanced cancers. TCRdb's table, derived via immunoSEQ multiplex PCR, lists solely in-frame clones and lacks some. The data show fewer than 95,000 clones, with around 89% seen just once and 6.5% to 8.5% held by the top ten. Sequencing used CD4+ or CD8+ T cells sorted from blood, obtained in a trial of the OX40 agonist ivuxolimab. The receptor source for this set is an adult with an advanced solid tumor such as melanoma, head and neck, liver or kidney cancer.

J is TRBJ2-5 and V is TRBV5-6, with a tentative D call TRBD1 (5 bases). Germline CDR1 SGHDT, CDR2 YYEEEE. The CDR3 is made up of 13 amino acids. V shed 2 bases and J shed 5 bases, with 10 bases lying between them. In nucleotides, the CDR3 is TGTGCCAGCAGCTTACAGGTCGGGGAGACCCAGTACTTC. It specifies CASSLQVGETQYF.

V is TRBV28 and J is TRBJ1-6; a possible D gene is TRBD1 (5 bases). The V and J ends lost 3 bases and 7 bases respectively, with 10 bases between them. The length of the CDR3 is 14 residues. CDR1 and CDR2 from the germline V gene are MDHEN and SYDVKM. CDR3 loop: CASSLQQANSPLHF. The CDR3 DNA reads TGTGCCAGCAGTTTGCAACAGGCAAATTCACCCCTCCACTTT.

This clone is a singleton in its sample. This rearrangement joins TRBV29-1 to TRBJ2-5; weak D call: TRBD1 (5 bases). This CDR3 region has 13 residues. CDR1 and CDR2 (germline): SQVTM, ANQGSEA. V dropped 7 bases and J dropped 2 bases, with 14 bases sitting between them. The chain's CDR3 is CSAVEQAQETQYF. CDR3 coding DNA: TGCAGCGCCGTAGAACAGGCACAAGAGACCCAGTACTTC.

The chain combines TRBV28 with TRBJ1-4; D gene uncertain. CDR1 and CDR2 from the germline V gene are MDHEN and SYDVKM. This CDR3 is 15 amino acids long. Trimming cost V 7 bases and J 4 bases, with 16 bases left between them. The chain's CDR3 is CASTPWGGNNEKLFF. DNA for the CDR3: TGTGCCAGCACCCCCTGGGGAGGGAATAATGAAAAACTGTTTTTT.

The J gene is TRBJ1-6, the V gene TRBV6-1; D is uncertain. The V gene lost 1 base and the J gene lost 4 bases, with 2 bases spanning the gap. Germline lookup yields CDR1 MNHNS and CDR2 SASEGT. This CDR3 spans 13 amino acids. CDR3 DNA: TGTGCCAGCAGTGAAGTTTATAATTCACCCCTCCACTTT. Encoded protein: CASSEVYNSPLHF.

The chain recombines TRBV11-1 with TRBJ2-1, with D perhaps matching TRBD2 (5 bases). Trimming stripped 1 base from V and 3 bases from J, with 10 bases between. The CDR3 totals 15 residues. In germline, CDR1 is SGHAT, CDR2 FQDESV (reference sequence). CDR3 protein: CASSLGTGFYNEQFF. In DNA form, the CDR3 reads TGTGCCAGCAGCTTAGGGACTGGTTTCTACAATGAGCAGTTCTTC.

This clone has only one observation. V gene TRBV6-6 combines with J gene TRBJ2-6; 7 bases map to TRBD1. Germline V CDR1 and CDR2: MNHNY, SVGAGI (reference sequence). Unmatched junction bases numbered 3, after V lost 2 bases and J lost 2 bases. This CDR3 region has 16 residues. The DNA for the CDR3 is TGTGCCAGCAGTTACAATCAGGGGGCTGGGGCCAACGTCCTGACTTTC. It codes for CASSYNQGAGANVLTF.

The J gene is TRBJ2-4, the V gene TRBV27; 9 bases line up with TRBD1. J was trimmed by 0 bases and V by 8 bases; bases with no gene match: 2. The germline V gene encodes CDR1 MNHEY and CDR2 SMNVEV (reference sequence). The CDR3 covers 14 residues. CDR3 coding DNA: TGTGCCAGCGGACAGGGGCTAGCCAAAAACATTCAGTACTTC. Its translation: CASGQGLAKNIQYF.

CDR3 amino acids: CASSGGPGRSYNEQFF. CDR3 sequence (DNA): TGTGCCAGCAGTGGGGGACCCGGGAGGTCCTACAATGAGCAGTTCTTC. J is TRBJ2-1 and V is TRBV25-1, with 7 bases lining up with TRBD2. The CDR3 sequence is 16 residues long. The germline V gene has CDR1 MGHDK and CDR2 SYGVNS. V shed 4 bases, J shed 1 base, and the junction held 7 bases outside the gene matches.

The V and J genes are TRBV27 and TRBJ2-3; perhaps D is TRBD1 or TRBD2 (5 bases each). CDR1 is MNHEY and CDR2 is SMNVEV in the germline V gene (reference sequence). The CDR3 is made up of 15 amino acids. Trimming removed 6 bases from V and 2 bases from J, with 15 bases in between. CDR3 bases: TGTGCCAGCAGGGGGGTGGGTTTCCCCACAGATACGCAGTATTTT. Its translation is CASRGVGFPTDTQYF.

The chain combines TRBV2 with TRBJ2-6; 9 nucleotides align to TRBD1. The V and J ends lost 9 bases and 2 bases, in that order; junction bases with no gene match: 11. The V gene's germline CDR1 is SNHLY and CDR2 FYNNEI. This CDR3 comprises 17 residues. The CDR3 sequence: CARDHRDRVTGANVLTF. The CDR3 DNA reads as TGTGCCAGAGACCACCGGGACAGGGTAACTGGGGCCAACGTCCTGACTTTC.

J is TRBJ2-5 and V is TRBV10-3, with D possibly matching TRBD2 (6 bases). The closer fit of TRBJ2-7 to the DNA end suggests the J call may be wrong. The length of the CDR3 is 14 residues. Per the germline V gene, CDR1 is ENHRY and CDR2 is SYGVKD. CDR3 residues: CAISVGGVNYEQYF. DNA of the CDR3: TGTGCCATCAGTGTCGGGGGTGTAAACTACGAGCAGTACTTC.

This rearrangement joins TRBV28 to TRBJ1-2; no firm D call. The V and J ends lost 3 bases and 4 bases respectively, with 6 bases between them. This CDR3 region has 12 residues. Germline-derived CDR1 and CDR2 are MDHEN and SYDVKM. CDR3 nucleotides: TGTGCCAGCAGTTTTTTAAGCTATGGCTACACCTTC. It codes for CASSFLSYGYTF.

The chain joins TRBV6-6 to TRBJ2-3; D is unresolved. Trimming removed 3 bases from V and 3 bases from J, with 4 bases in between. Germline values: CDR1 MNHNY, CDR2 SVGAGI (reference sequence). The CDR3 consists of 12 residues. The DNA for the CDR3 is TGTGCCAGCAGTTATCTGACAGATACGCAGTATTTT. Its protein product is CASSYLTDTQYF.

This chain joins TRBV7-8 and TRBJ1-2, with D maybe TRBD1 (6 bases). This CDR3 is built from 18 residues. Germline lookup yields CDR1 SGHVS and CDR2 FQNEAQ. V was cut by 0 bases and J by 7 bases, with 24 bases left in between. The CDR3 DNA reads TGTGCCAGCAGCTTAGCTAGACAGGATCACAACTGGGGGGGTGGCTACACCTTC. It codes for CASSLARQDHNWGGGYTF. The full variable domain, with the rest looked up from reference TRBV7-8 and TRBJ1-2, is GAGVSQSPRYKVAKRGQDVALRCDPISGHVSLFWYQQALGQGPEFLTYFQNEAQLDKSGLPSDRFFAERPEGSVSTLKIQRTQQEDSAVYLCASSLARQDHNWGGGYTFGSGTRLTVV.

This sequence joins TRBV10-1 and TRBJ2-1; no firm D call. The germline V gene encodes CDR1 WNHNN and CDR2 SYGVQD (reference sequence). Trimming shortened V by 3 bases and J by 12 bases, and 9 bases separated the two germline ends. This CDR3 contains 11 residues. CDR3 DNA: TGCGCCAGCAGTGACTCTTTGTTGCAGTTCTTC. Amino acids: CASSDSLLQFF.